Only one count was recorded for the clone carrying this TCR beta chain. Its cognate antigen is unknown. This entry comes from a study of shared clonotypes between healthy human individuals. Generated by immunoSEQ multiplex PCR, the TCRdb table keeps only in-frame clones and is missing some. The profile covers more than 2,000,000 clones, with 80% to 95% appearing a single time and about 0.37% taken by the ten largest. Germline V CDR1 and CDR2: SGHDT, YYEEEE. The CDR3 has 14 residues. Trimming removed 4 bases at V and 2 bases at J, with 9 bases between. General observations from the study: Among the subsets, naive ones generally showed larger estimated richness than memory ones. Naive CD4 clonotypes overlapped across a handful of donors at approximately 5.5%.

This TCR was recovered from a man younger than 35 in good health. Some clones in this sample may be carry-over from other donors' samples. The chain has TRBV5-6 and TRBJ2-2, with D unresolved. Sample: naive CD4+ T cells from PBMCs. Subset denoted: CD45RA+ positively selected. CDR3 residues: CASSPAPNTGELFF. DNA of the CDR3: TGTGCCAGCAGCCCTGCCCCTAACACCGGGGAGCTGTTTTTT.